A selection of T cell receptor beta chains follows, all from one sample in a study of blood T cells in healthy people across ages. Each CDR3 protein gets one entry after TCRdb re-called the 5' RACE reads with MiXCR. The sample has 270,000 or so distinct CDR3 sequences, roughly 29% seen once. Input material: blood. The receptors come from a woman in her seventies in good health. The CDR3 runs from the conserved cysteine through the conserved F or W. Each record gives: J gene, V gene, CDR3 length, D gene, clone size, CDR3 protein, CDR3 DNA. A D gene is named only where the DNA matches it firmly. Where a row states a size, it is once, few, many or the class of an expanded clone; other rows omit it.

TRBJ2-1 TRBV12-3/TRBV12-4 16 TRBD1 NA CASSQRGTGAYNEQFF TGTGCCAGCAGTCAAAGGGGGACAGGTGCCTACAATGAGCAGTTCTTC
TRBJ1-3 TRBV10-3 15 NA few CAITGGETSKNTVYF TGTGCCATCACCGGAGGAGAGACTAGCAAAAACACCGTATATTTT
TRBJ1-2 TRBV27 14 NA few CASTSSADRYGYTF TGTGCCAGCACTTCTTCGGCGGACCGCTATGGCTACACCTTC
TRBJ2-5 TRBV2 13 TRBD2 NA CASTREAGETQYF TGTGCCAGCACACGGGAGGCGGGGGAGACCCAGTACTTC
TRBJ2-5 TRBV7-8 14 NA few CASSPHRLVETQYF TGTGCCAGCAGCCCCCATAGACTAGTGGAGACCCAGTACTTC
TRBJ2-7 TRBV29-1 14 TRBD2 few CSVESLAGSYEQYF TGCAGCGTTGAATCTTTAGCGGGCTCCTACGAGCAGTACTTC
TRBJ2-7 TRBV7-9 15 NA many CASSLSTRSSYEQYF TGTGCCAGCAGCTTATCGACCCGGTCCTCCTACGAGCAGTACTTC
TRBJ2-6 TRBV29-1 17 TRBD1 NA CSVEGGTGSSGANVLTF TGCAGCGTTGAGGGGGGGACAGGGTCCTCTGGGGCCAACGTCCTGACTTTC
TRBJ2-1 TRBV20-1 15 TRBD2 few CSARDSGRSYNEQFF TGCAGTGCTAGAGATAGCGGGAGGTCCTACAATGAGCAGTTCTTC
TRBJ2-1 TRBV20-1 14 NA many CSARRPSGHNEQFF TGCAGTGCTAGACGACCCAGCGGCCACAATGAGCAGTTCTTC
TRBJ2-1 TRBV7-3 14 TRBD2 NA CASSLGTNYNEQFF TGTGCCAGCAGCCTTGGGACTAACTACAATGAGCAGTTCTTC
TRBJ2-1 TRBV7-2 14 NA few CASSLEVFYNEQFF TGTGCCAGCAGCTTAGAGGTTTTCTACAATGAGCAGTTCTTC
TRBJ2-1 TRBV3-1 13 NA NA CASSPILDAEQFF TGTGCCAGCAGCCCAATCTTAGATGCTGAGCAGTTCTTC
TRBJ2-3 TRBV7-9 12 NA many CASSLVMDTQYF TGTGCCAGCAGCTTAGTGATGGATACGCAGTATTTT
TRBJ2-5 TRBV20-1 14 TRBD1 NA CSASNRGFGETQYF TGCAGTGCGAGCAACAGGGGGTTCGGAGAGACCCAGTACTTC
TRBJ1-2 TRBV7-3 13 NA few CASSYEGFSGYTF TGTGCCAGCAGCTACGAGGGGTTCTCTGGCTACACCTTC
TRBJ1-2 TRBV5-5 12 NA few CASSQSMLGYTF TGTGCCAGCAGCCAATCCATGCTCGGCTACACCTTC
TRBJ2-7 TRBV19 11 NA few CASSIGGEQYF TGTGCCAGTAGTATCGGGGGCGAGCAGTACTTC
TRBJ2-3 TRBV7-2 18 TRBD2 few CASSHNLNLAGSTDTQYF TGTGCCAGCAGCCATAACCTCAACCTAGCGGGGAGCACAGATACGCAGTATTTT
TRBJ1-6 TRBV28 17 NA few CASSFQGIGSYNSPLHF TGTGCCAGCAGTTTCCAGGGGATTGGGTCCTATAATTCACCCCTCCACTTT
TRBJ2-5 TRBV5-1 15 NA NA CASSLAQEHQETQYF TGCGCCAGCAGCTTGGCACAGGAACACCAAGAGACCCAGTACTTC
TRBJ1-6 TRBV28 18 TRBD1 few CASRHTNNRGGNNSPLHF TGTGCCAGCAGGCACACTAATAACAGGGGCGGAAATAATTCACCCCTCCACTTT
TRBJ1-5 TRBV6-1 17 NA NA CASMGPPAGRSNQPQHF TGTGCCAGCATGGGGCCTCCGGCGGGCCGGAGCAATCAGCCCCAGCATTTT
TRBJ2-7 TRBV28 12 NA NA CASSFGQIEQYF TGTGCCAGCAGTTTTGGACAGATCGAGCAGTACTTC
TRBJ1-5 TRBV20-1 13 TRBD1 few CSARRQGGQPQHF TGCAGTGCTAGGAGACAGGGAGGGCAGCCCCAGCATTTT
TRBJ2-7 TRBV7-9 13 NA few CASSLRGNYEQYF TGTGCCAGCAGCTTACGCGGCAACTACGAGCAGTACTTC
TRBJ1-4 TRBV4-1 16 NA few CASSQGAGAGNEKLFF TGCGCCAGCAGCCAAGGAGCCGGGGCGGGTAATGAAAAACTGTTTTTT
TRBJ1-2 TRBV29-1 13 TRBD1 few CSAETGEGNGYTF TGCAGCGCCGAGACAGGGGAGGGTAATGGCTACACCTTC
TRBJ2-1 TRBV6-1 16 NA NA CAGSEALRGSYNEQFF TGTGCCGGCAGTGAAGCGCTCCGGGGGTCCTACAATGAGCAGTTCTTC
TRBJ2-1 TRBV20-1 14 TRBD2 NA CSARDPSGRAEQFF TGCAGTGCTAGAGATCCTAGCGGGAGAGCTGAGCAGTTCTTC
TRBJ2-7 TRBV20-1 14 NA NA CSATPSGVRNEQYF TGCAGTGCTACGCCATCGGGTGTTCGAAACGAGCAGTACTTC
TRBJ1-5 TRBV12-3/TRBV12-4 16 TRBD1 NA CASSLGPGQNNQPQHF TGTGCCAGCAGTTTAGGACCGGGACAGAACAATCAGCCCCAGCATTTT
TRBJ2-1 TRBV7-2 15 NA NA CASITTTSSYNEQFF TGTGCCAGCATCACGACCACGAGCTCCTACAATGAGCAGTTCTTC
TRBJ1-1 TRBV7-9 15 TRBD1 few CASSLRQGMNTEAFF TGTGCCAGCAGCTTAAGACAGGGAATGAACACTGAAGCTTTCTTT
TRBJ1-4 TRBV7-9 16 NA many CASSAPGADTNEKLFF TGTGCCAGCAGCGCCCCTGGGGCAGATACTAATGAAAAACTGTTTTTT
TRBJ2-5 TRBV5-6 14 TRBD2 few CASSTGTSGETQYF TGTGCCAGCAGCACCGGGACTAGCGGAGAGACCCAGTACTTC
TRBJ2-6 TRBV7-6 17 TRBD2 NA CASSSGLLYSGANVLTF TGTGCCAGCAGCTCGGGACTACTATACTCTGGGGCCAACGTCCTGACTTTC
TRBJ1-6 TRBV7-3 12 NA many CASSLRDSPLHF TGTGCCAGCAGCTTAAGAGATTCACCCCTCCACTTT
TRBJ2-1 TRBV10-2 15 TRBD2 NA CASRLTSESYNEQFF TGCGCCAGCAGACTGACTAGCGAGTCCTACAATGAGCAGTTCTTC
TRBJ2-7 TRBV20-1 16 TRBD2 many CSARDVTSGFSYEQYF TGCAGTGCTAGGGATGTTACTAGCGGTTTTTCCTACGAGCAGTACTTC
TRBJ2-7 TRBV11-2 14 NA few CASSLSRGFYEQYF TGTGCCAGCAGCTTATCACGGGGGTTCTACGAGCAGTACTTC
TRBJ1-1 TRBV20-1 9 NA few CRVEPEAFF TGCAGGGTAGAGCCTGAAGCTTTCTTT
TRBJ2-5 TRBV20-1 12 NA few CSARKGEETQYF TGCAGTGCTAGGAAGGGAGAAGAGACCCAGTACTTC
TRBJ1-1 TRBV6-5 15 NA few CASSYMEKSNTEAFF TGTGCCAGCAGTTACATGGAAAAGTCGAACACTGAAGCTTTCTTT
TRBJ2-3 TRBV19 13 NA few CASSTGLPDTQYF TGTGCCAGTAGCACGGGACTTCCAGATACGCAGTATTTT
TRBJ2-2 TRBV7-2 17 TRBD2 NA CASSLFWLAANTGELFF TGTGCCAGCAGCTTATTTTGGCTAGCGGCCAACACCGGGGAGCTGTTTTTT
TRBJ2-5 TRBV7-7 15 TRBD1 many CASSLGTALVETQYF TGTGCTAGCAGCTTAGGGACAGCGCTCGTGGAGACCCAGTACTTC
TRBJ1-4 TRBV10-3 14 TRBD1 few CAISGTGNNEKLFF TGTGCCATCAGTGGGACAGGGAACAATGAAAAACTGTTTTTT
TRBJ2-7 TRBV7-2 15 NA few CASSFQGRPTYEQYF TGTGCCAGCAGCTTTCAAGGACGGCCGACCTACGAGCAGTACTTC
TRBJ2-4 TRBV20-1 15 TRBD1 many CSRKRAGGGKNIQYF TGCAGCCGCAAACGGGCAGGGGGCGGCAAAAACATTCAGTACTTC
TRBJ2-5 TRBV10-3 15 NA NA CAISTSGAGIETQYF TGTGCCATTTCGACCTCTGGGGCAGGGATAGAGACCCAGTACTTC
TRBJ2-7 TRBV18 16 NA NA CASSRPGLGGFYEQYF TGTGCCAGCTCACGGCCGGGACTGGGAGGTTTTTACGAGCAGTACTTC
TRBJ2-3 TRBV20-1 16 NA few CSARQLSARGTDTQYF TGCAGTGCTAGGCAACTTTCCGCGAGGGGCACAGATACGCAGTATTTT